The rows below give T cell receptor beta chains drawn from one sample of a study of T-cell memory formation after mild COVID-19. One entry per CDR3 protein, called by TCRdb with MiXCR from the 5' RACE reads. In the table there are 200,000 to 250,000 distinct CDR3 sequences, roughly 10% of which are singletons. The sequenced sample consisted of PBMCs or a T cell subset sorted from them (not recorded which). These receptor sequences come from a man younger than 35 who had mild COVID-19 (a few samples of this study predate the infection). Cell type and time point are not known. CDR3s include the opening cysteine and the closing phenylalanine or tryptophan. The D gene is left open where the match is weak. Size is stated for part of the rows, as once, few or many counts, or as a class when the clone is expanded.

D gene: TRBD1; V gene: TRBV29-1; clone size: once; J gene: TRBJ2-3; CDR3 DNA: TGCAGCGTTGAGAGGACAGGGGGGACAGATACGCAGTATTTT; CDR3 protein: CSVERTGGTDTQYF
D gene: TRBD1; V gene: TRBV4-1; clone size: NA; J gene: TRBJ2-6; CDR3 DNA: TGCGCCAGCAGCCAAGCCCTGGGACAGCAGTCTAGCTCTGGGGCCAACGTCCTGACTTTC; CDR3 protein: CASSQALGQQSSSGANVLTF
D gene: NA; V gene: TRBV7-2; clone size: few; J gene: TRBJ1-5; CDR3 DNA: TGTGCCAGCAGCCCAGCCCCTACGACGTTCGCGTATCAGCCCCAGCATTTT; CDR3 protein: CASSPAPTTFAYQPQHF
D gene: TRBD2; V gene: TRBV20-1; clone size: few; J gene: TRBJ2-5; CDR3 DNA: TGCAGTGCTAGGTGGGGGGGGCAAGAGACCCAGTACTTC; CDR3 protein: CSARWGGQETQYF
D gene: NA; V gene: TRBV3-1; clone size: NA; J gene: TRBJ2-3; CDR3 DNA: TGTGCCAGCAGCCAAGATCTGGCTAGGGCAGATACGCAGTATTTT; CDR3 protein: CASSQDLARADTQYF
D gene: TRBD1; V gene: TRBV4-1; clone size: NA; J gene: TRBJ1-4; CDR3 DNA: TGCGCCAGCAGACTGGGACAGGTTAATGAAAAACTGTTTTTT; CDR3 protein: CASRLGQVNEKLFF
D gene: NA; V gene: TRBV6-6; clone size: NA; J gene: TRBJ1-1; CDR3 DNA: TGTGCCAGCAGTTATGTTGCCATTGAAGCTTTCTTT; CDR3 protein: CASSYVAIEAFF
D gene: NA; V gene: TRBV5-1; clone size: few; J gene: TRBJ1-3; CDR3 DNA: TGCGCCAGCAGCTCCCAGGGGACTGGAAACACCATATATTTT; CDR3 protein: CASSSQGTGNTIYF
D gene: NA; V gene: TRBV6-2/TRBV6-3; clone size: few; J gene: TRBJ1-1; CDR3 DNA: TGTGCCAGCAGTTATTTGGGTCTCACTGAAGCTTTCTTT; CDR3 protein: CASSYLGLTEAFF
D gene: TRBD2; V gene: TRBV9; clone size: few; J gene: TRBJ2-5; CDR3 DNA: TGTGCCAGCAGCCGGGGGGATGCGGAGACCCAGTACTTC; CDR3 protein: CASSRGDAETQYF
D gene: TRBD1; V gene: TRBV7-7; clone size: few; J gene: TRBJ2-1; CDR3 DNA: TGTGCCAGCAGCCATGGACAGGGGGCGGCCGATGAGCAGTTCTTC; CDR3 protein: CASSHGQGAADEQFF
D gene: TRBD2; V gene: TRBV5-4; clone size: many; J gene: TRBJ2-7; CDR3 DNA: TGTGCCAGCAGCGCAGCGGGGGGTCTCTCCTACGAGCAGTACTTC; CDR3 protein: CASSAAGGLSYEQYF
D gene: NA; V gene: TRBV4-1; clone size: NA; J gene: TRBJ1-4; CDR3 DNA: TGCGCCAGCAGCCAAAACGATGAAAAACTGTTTTTT; CDR3 protein: CASSQNDEKLFF
D gene: NA; V gene: TRBV9; clone size: few; J gene: TRBJ1-6; CDR3 DNA: TGTGCCAGCAGCGACTACGGGGGGAAATCACCCCTCCACTTT; CDR3 protein: CASSDYGGKSPLHF
D gene: NA; V gene: TRBV19; clone size: NA; J gene: TRBJ1-5; CDR3 DNA: TGTGCCAGTAGTATTGTTGAGCGCCAGCCCCAGCATTTT; CDR3 protein: CASSIVERQPQHF
D gene: TRBD1; V gene: TRBV5-1; clone size: NA; J gene: TRBJ2-5; CDR3 DNA: TGCGCCAGCAGCCTCGGACAGGGAGACGAGACCCAGTACTTC; CDR3 protein: CASSLGQGDETQYF
D gene: TRBD1; V gene: TRBV20-1; clone size: NA; J gene: TRBJ2-2; CDR3 DNA: TGCAGTCCATCGGGGACAGGGGGCGCAAACACCGGGGAGCTGTTTTTT; CDR3 protein: CSPSGTGGANTGELFF
D gene: NA; V gene: TRBV7-2; clone size: many; J gene: TRBJ1-6; CDR3 DNA: TGTGCCAGCAGCTCAAGAAATTCACCCCTCCACTTT; CDR3 protein: CASSSRNSPLHF
D gene: NA; V gene: TRBV20-1; clone size: NA; J gene: TRBJ2-7; CDR3 DNA: TGCAGTGGGGTCCCAGGGGCCTCCTACGAGCAGTACTTC; CDR3 protein: CSGVPGASYEQYF
D gene: NA; V gene: TRBV20-1; clone size: few; J gene: TRBJ1-4; CDR3 DNA: TGCAGTGCTCGGCACATGCAGGGGACGAGGGAAAAACTGTTTTTT; CDR3 protein: CSARHMQGTREKLFF
D gene: NA; V gene: TRBV27; clone size: NA; J gene: TRBJ1-1; CDR3 DNA: TGTGCCAGCAGCTCGCTAGTGGGAGGTGAAGCTTTCTTT; CDR3 protein: CASSSLVGGEAFF